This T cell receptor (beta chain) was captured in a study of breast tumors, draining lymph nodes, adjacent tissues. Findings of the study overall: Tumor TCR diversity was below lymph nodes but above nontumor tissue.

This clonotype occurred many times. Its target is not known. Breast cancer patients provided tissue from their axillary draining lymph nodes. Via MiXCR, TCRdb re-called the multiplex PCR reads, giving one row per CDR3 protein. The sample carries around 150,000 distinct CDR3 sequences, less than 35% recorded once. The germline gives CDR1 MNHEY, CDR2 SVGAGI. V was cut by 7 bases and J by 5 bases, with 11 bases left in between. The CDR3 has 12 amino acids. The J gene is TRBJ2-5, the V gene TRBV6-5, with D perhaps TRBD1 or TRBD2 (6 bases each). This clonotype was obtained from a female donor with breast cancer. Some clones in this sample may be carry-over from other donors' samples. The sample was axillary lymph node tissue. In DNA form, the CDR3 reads TGTGCCAGCAAAAAAGGGGGGGAGACCCAGTACTTC. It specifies CASKKGGETQYF.